Shown below are 6 T cell receptor beta chains from a single sample sequenced in a study of cytotoxic CD8 clonotypes in ibrutinib-treated CLL. The method was immunoSEQ multiplex PCR; TCRdb's version includes in-frame clones alone and lacks a portion of them. The sample consists of 150,000 to 200,000 clones, about four fifths of them appearing once. Sequenced material: PBMCs, taken after 12 months of ibrutinib treatment. All receptors come from a human donor with chronic lymphocytic leukemia.

V and J are TRBV18 and TRBJ1-1; D may be TRBD1 (6 bases). The length of the CDR3 is 13 residues. Germline values: CDR1 KGHSH, CDR2 LQKENI. Trimming stripped 6 bases from V and 3 bases from J, with 11 bases between. Here the CDR3 DNA reads TGTGCCAGCTCGCGCAGGGGTGACACTGAAGCTTTCTTT. Protein product: CASSRRGDTEAFF. Looking up the rest from reference TRBV18 and TRBJ1-1 gives the full variable domain: NAGVMQNPRHLVRRRGQEARLRCSPMKGHSHVYWYRQLPEEGLKFMVYLQKENIIDESGMPKERFSAEFPKEGPSILRIQQVVRGDSAAYFCASSRRGDTEAFFGQGTRLTVV.

The chain has TRBV19 and TRBJ2-1; 11 bases agree with TRBD2. J was trimmed by 0 bases and V by 8 bases; bases with no gene match: 6. Per germline, CDR1 LNHDA and CDR2 SQIVND (reference sequence). CDR3 size: 16 residues. The CDR3 DNA is TGTGCCAGTCTAGCGGGAGGCCCTCCCTCCTACAATGAGCAGTTCTTC. As protein: CASLAGGPPSYNEQFF.

The chain carries TRBV27 and TRBJ2-2; TRBD2 matches at 8 bases. V shed 4 bases and J 7 bases; nucleotides not matched to a gene: 11. The CDR3 length is 16 residues. Germline CDR1 and CDR2: MNHEY and SMNVEV (reference sequence). CDR3 DNA sequence: TGTGCCAGCAGTTCCGCGGGACTAGGATTAGGCGGGGAGCTGTTTTTT. As protein: CASSSAGLGLGGELFF.

This clone showed up just a few times. This rearrangement joins TRBV11-1 to TRBJ2-7; 13 bases agree with TRBD2. Germline V lookup: CDR1 SGHAT, CDR2 FQDESV (reference sequence). Trimming took 7 bases from V and 2 from J; bases not matched to a gene: 2. The CDR3 has 14 residues. The CDR3 here is CASTGTSGTYEQYF. The CDR3 coding sequence is TGTGCCAGCACCGGGACTAGCGGGACCTACGAGCAGTACTTC.

As concerns this clone: At one of its ends the junction is not consistent with the germline gene, which may arise from a read error. The V and J genes are TRBV5-1 and TRBJ2-5; TRBD1 matches at 7 bases. The CDR3 sequence is 14 residues long. Germline V gene data show CDR1 as SGHRS and CDR2 as YFSETQ. The CDR3 DNA reads TGCGCCAGCCGCCGGGACAGTGAGGGGCCTTTATCGAACTTC. The encoded protein is CASRRDSEGPLSNF.

The chain has TRBV5-4 and TRBJ2-1; D is undetermined. V lost 1 base and J lost 5, with 4 bases in between. The germline gives CDR1 SGHNT, CDR2 YYREEE (reference sequence). This CDR3 contains 12 residues. The CDR3 nucleotides read TGTGCCAGCAGCTTGACAAACAATGAGCAGTTCTTC. Residues: CASSLTNNEQFF.